These T cell receptor beta chains were read from a single sample in a study of PD-1 blockade in classical Hodgkin lymphoma. TCRdb keeps only in-frame clones here, not all; method: immunoSEQ multiplex PCR. The sample contains tens of thousands of clones, roughly 91% of which appear only once. The specimen was peripheral blood mononuclear cells (PBMCs), collected before the second cycle of nivolumab. Receptors were obtained from a human donor with classical Hodgkin lymphoma. Both conserved end residues are part of each CDR3. Fields, in order: J gene, clone size, V gene, D gene, CDR3 length, CDR3 protein, CDR3 DNA. The D gene is left open where the match is weak. For some rows the clone size is stated as once, few or many, or as a class when expanded; others skip it.

TRBJ2-3,-,TRBV5-1,-,13,CASSSDGTDTQYF,TGCGCCAGCAGTTCGGACGGGACAGATACGCAGTATTTT
TRBJ1-2,-,TRBV6-5,-,16,CASSYSSLRGTYGYTF,TGTGCCAGCAGTTACTCGAGTTTGAGGGGTACCTATGGCTACACCTTC
TRBJ2-6,-,TRBV30,TRBD1,16,CAWRRGTASGANVLTF,TGTGCCTGGAGGAGGGGGACAGCGTCTGGGGCCAACGTCCTGACTTTC
TRBJ2-7,-,TRBV7-8,-,14,CASSSSRASYEQYF,TGTGCCAGCAGCTCCAGCCGGGCCTCCTACGAGCAGTACTTC
TRBJ2-4,-,TRBV29-1,-,16,CSVEVGGSRAKNIQYF,TGCAGCGTTGAAGTCGGTGGCAGTAGGGCCAAAAACATTCAGTACTTC
TRBJ1-6,-,TRBV19,-,16,CASVLRPSTYNSPLHF,TGTGCCAGTGTGTTGCGCCCATCTACCTATAATTCACCCCTCCACTTT
TRBJ1-2,-,TRBV7-9,-,15,CASSFMDGPNYGYTF,TGTGCCAGCAGCTTTATGGACGGACCTAACTATGGCTACACCTTC
TRBJ2-7,-,TRBV18,TRBD2,15,CASSPGAGGTYEQYF,TGTGCCAGCTCACCCGGAGCGGGGGGAACCTACGAGCAGTACTTC
TRBJ1-3,once,TRBV5-1,-,15,CASSTTGTSGNTIYF,TGCGCCAGCAGCACTACAGGGACTTCTGGAAACACCATATATTTT
TRBJ1-4,once,TRBV21-1,-,17,CASSSRDRGYANEKLFF,TGTGCCAGCAGCTCCCGGGACAGGGGTTACGCTAATGAAAAACTGTTTTTT
TRBJ1-4,-,TRBV5-1,-,16,CASSLVGRGSNEKLFF,TGCGCCAGCAGCTTGGTTGGCCGGGGCTCGAATGAAAAACTGTTTTTT
TRBJ1-6,-,TRBV9,-,16,CASSPSGGRGNSPLHF,TGTGCCAGCAGCCCCAGCGGAGGTCGAGGGAATTCACCCCTCCACTTT
TRBJ2-3,-,TRBV5-1,TRBD2,15,CASRDSGGSTDTQYF,TGCGCCAGCAGAGACAGCGGGGGCAGCACAGATACGCAGTATTTT
TRBJ1-2,-,TRBV7-9,TRBD1,14,CASSLVTGVGRYTF,TGTGCCAGCAGCTTAGTCACAGGGGTGGGCCGCTACACCTTC
TRBJ1-6,-,TRBV19,TRBD1,14,CASSPGTENSPLHF,TGTGCCAGTAGTCCAGGGACAGAGAATTCACCCCTCCACTTT
TRBJ1-2,once,TRBV5-4,TRBD1,14,CASSLQGAGYGYTF,TGTGCCAGCAGCTTACAGGGGGCTGGCTATGGCTACACCTTC
TRBJ1-2,-,TRBV18,TRBD1,14,CASSPLQGVYGYTF,TGTGCCAGCTCACCCCTACAGGGGGTCTATGGCTACACCTTC
TRBJ2-2,-,TRBV6-5,-,13,CASKTVNTGELFF,TGTGCCAGCAAGACAGTGAACACCGGGGAGCTGTTTTTT
TRBJ1-5,-,TRBV21-1,-,14,CASSRSGSNQPQHF,TGTGCCAGCAGCAGGAGTGGGAGCAATCAGCCCCAGCATTTT
TRBJ2-3,-,TRBV7-9,TRBD2,14,CASSPSGGQDTQYF,TGTGCCAGCAGCCCTAGCGGGGGGCAAGATACGCAGTATTTT